Each of the 7 T cell receptor beta chains below was sequenced from the same sample in a study of blood T cells in healthy people across ages. Alongside a J-beta primer mix, a sample-barcoded 5' primer served in a second PCR lasting roughly 7 to 11 cycles. TCRdb reprocessed the 5' RACE reads with MiXCR, giving one entry per CDR3 protein. The table has about 570,000 distinct CDR3 sequences, 27% seen once. These data were also filed under a second study, of T cells of mothers and their children.

Sequenced material: blood. The receptors originated from a boy aged 2-9 years in good health.

This clonotype showed up many times. V is TRBV7-2 and J is TRBJ2-6; perhaps TRBD1 as D (5 bases). The germline V and J ends were trimmed by 6 bases and 2 bases, with 14 bases remaining between them. The CDR3 length is 16 residues. From germline, CDR1 is SGHTA and CDR2 FQGNSA. CDR3 sequence reads: CASRKNTGTGANVLTF. CDR3 sequence (DNA): TGTGCCAGCAGGAAAAACACAGGAACTGGGGCCAACGTCCTGACTTTC.

The chain is built from TRBV27 and TRBJ1-4; D is ambiguous. CDR3 length: 15 residues. Germline V lookup: CDR1 MNHEY, CDR2 SMNVEV (reference sequence). V lost 7 bases to trimming and J lost 5 bases, with 17 bases between them. The CDR3 reads CASTPRGGRNEKLFF. As DNA, the CDR3 is TGTGCCAGCACCCCACGGGGAGGGAGAAATGAAAAACTGTTTTTT.

V gene TRBV6-2 or TRBV6-3 combines with J gene TRBJ1-2; weak D call: TRBD1 (5 bases). Germline values: CDR1 MNHEY, CDR2 SVGEGT. The CDR3 is made up of 15 amino acids. V dropped 6 bases and J dropped 5 bases, with 19 bases sitting between them. This CDR3 is CASSFRDGGTYGYTF. CDR3 bases: TGTGCCAGCAGCTTCAGGGACGGTGGAACTTATGGCTACACCTTC.

This chain uses TRBV10-3 with TRBJ2-1; TRBD2 might be the D (5 bases). The germline gives CDR1 ENHRY, CDR2 SYGVKD. Trimming shortened V by 4 bases and J by 0 bases, and 13 bases separated the two germline ends. The CDR3 covers 16 residues. CDR3 residues: CAISGPEGSSYNEQFF. CDR3 DNA: TGTGCCATCAGTGGTCCAGAGGGAAGCTCCTACAATGAGCAGTTCTTC.

The J gene is TRBJ1-2, the V gene TRBV6-5; 10 bases map to TRBD1. From germline, CDR1 is MNHEY and CDR2 SVGAGI. The CDR3 is 15 amino acids. The V segment lost 5 bases and the J segment 3 bases; nucleotides outside the gene matches: 6. The CDR3 nucleotides read TGTGCCAGCAGTCCCCGGACAGGGGGGCACTATGGCTACACCTTC. Its translation is CASSPRTGGHYGYTF.

CDR3 nucleotide sequence: TGTGCCAGCAGGTTCCCCCCTTTCGGTGAGCAGTTCTTC. Translated: CASRFPPFGEQFF. V and J are TRBV7-9 and TRBJ2-5; D unclear. The end of the DNA aligns better with TRBJ2-1, so the J call may be wrong. Per germline, CDR1 SEHNR and CDR2 FQNEAQ (reference sequence). CDR3 length: 13 amino acids.

This chain joins TRBV6-1 and TRBJ2-2; 9 bases fit TRBD1. Germline V gene data show CDR1 as MNHNS and CDR2 as SASEGT. The ends lost 0 bases at V and 5 bases at J; junction bases unmatched: 10. The CDR3 covers 18 residues. As DNA, the CDR3 is TGTGCCAGCAGTGAAGCGCGGAGAGGGACAGGGTTGACCGGGGAGCTGTTTTTT. This sequence encodes CASSEARRGTGLTGELFF.